The 28 T cell receptor beta chains in this list originate from one sample, sequenced in a study of molecular identifiers for immune sequencing clone quantification. TCRdb itself ran the PCR reads through MiXCR, one entry per CDR3 protein. The sample yields around 460,000 distinct CDR3 sequences, roughly 26% seen once. The specimen sequenced was naive CD8+ T cells from blood, with Jurkat cell RNA spiked in. Indicated subset: FACS-sorted CD8+CD4-CCR7+CD45RA+ naive T cells. These receptors were obtained from a human donor in good health. Some libraries in this study had Jurkat cell RNA spiked in.

The rearrangement links TRBV5-6 to TRBJ2-2; D is perhaps TRBD1 or TRBD2 (5 bases each). This CDR3 has 15 residues. Trimming stripped 0 bases from V and 5 bases from J, with 11 bases between. The V gene's germline CDR1 is SGHDT and CDR2 YYEEEE. CDR3 sequence reads: CASSLVWDGTGELFF. For the CDR3, the DNA is TGTGCCAGCAGCTTGGTATGGGACGGGACCGGGGAGCTGTTTTTT.

Of note for this clonotype: Since the CDR3 does not end with the conserved phenylalanine or tryptophan, this likely comes from a read error. V is TRBV12-3 or TRBV12-4 and J is TRBJ2-7, with 9 positions matching TRBD1. The V segment lost 5 bases and the J segment 6 bases; nucleotides outside the gene matches: 11. The CDR3 runs 15 residues. The CDR3 protein is CASSPFGTGKAEQYS. The CDR3 DNA reads as TGTGCCAGCAGTCCATTCGGGACAGGGAAGGCCGAGCAGTACTCC.

This clonotype was recorded at least ten times. V and J are TRBV7-6 and TRBJ2-3; perhaps TRBD2 as D (5 bases). CDR3 size: 14 residues. V lost 5 bases to trimming and J lost 2 bases, with 11 bases between them. From germline, CDR1 is SGHVS and CDR2 FNYEAQ. CDR3: CASSPRESTDTQYF. CDR3 coding DNA: TGTGCCAGCAGCCCAAGGGAGTCCACAGATACGCAGTATTTT.

This clonotype was recorded many times. The chain uses TRBV5-6 and TRBJ2-7; D perhaps matches TRBD1 (6 bases). The CDR3 runs to 15 residues. Trimming took 4 bases from V and 0 from J, leaving 14 bases between them. The germline CDR1 and CDR2 sequences are SGHDT and YYEEEE. In DNA form, the CDR3 reads TGTGCCAGCAGCGCACCGGGACACTACTCCTACGAGCAGTACTTC. It is translated as CASSAPGHYSYEQYF.

This clonotype appeared a few times. The chain has TRBV30 and TRBJ2-7, with D uncertain. Per germline, CDR1 GTSNPN and CDR2 SVGIG (reference sequence). This CDR3 has 12 amino acids. Deletions cut 6 bases from V and 6 bases from J, with 15 bases between. In DNA form, the CDR3 reads TGTGCCTGCGGTCATCTTAGCTCCGAGCAGTACTTC. Its translation is CACGHLSSEQYF.

This clonotype has more than one count but fewer than ten. The chain uses TRBV4-1 and TRBJ1-1; D remains unclear. CDR1 is MGHRA, CDR2 YSYEKL, per germline. Trimming cost V 4 bases and J 6 bases, with 12 bases left between them. CDR3 size: 13 residues. DNA of the CDR3: TGCGCCAGCAGCCCTCAGGAATTTTCTGAAGCTTTCTTT. This codes for CASSPQEFSEAFF.

About this clonotype itself: This CDR3 is missing its conserved last phenylalanine or tryptophan, likely due to a read error. The chain combines TRBV12-3 or TRBV12-4 with TRBJ1-1, with D unresolved. The V and J ends lost 7 bases and 3 bases respectively, with 21 bases between them. The CDR3 length is 16 residues. CDR3: CASTARGAGSYTEAFS. CDR3 nucleotide sequence: TGTGCCAGCACCGCTCGAGGCGCCGGATCTTACACTGAAGCTTTCTCT.

The chain uses TRBV27 and TRBJ2-3; TRBD2 agrees at 9 bases. This CDR3 has 15 amino acids. CDR1 and CDR2 (germline): MNHEY, SMNVEV (reference sequence). Losses at the gene ends were 7 bases for V and 0 bases for J; bases not matched to a gene: 5. The CDR3 sequence is CASINSGGSTDTQYF. The DNA of the CDR3 is TGTGCCAGCATTAATAGCGGGGGCAGCACAGATACGCAGTATTTT.

This clonotype turned up a few times. The gene calls are TRBV6-5 and TRBJ2-7; 7 bases agree with TRBD2. CDR3 size: 13 residues. The V gene end was trimmed by 2 bases and the J gene end by 3 bases; junction bases not matched to a gene: 1. In germline, CDR1 is MNHEY, CDR2 SVGAGI. Here the CDR3 DNA reads TGTGCCAGCAGTTACCGGGAGGACTACGAGCAGTACTTC. Its protein is CASSYREDYEQYF.

The rearrangement links TRBV12-3 or TRBV12-4 to TRBJ2-1; TRBD2 matches 9 bases. The CDR3 extends over 15 amino acids. The junction had 10 bases not matched to a gene; V was cut back by 7 bases and J by 6 bases. The CDR3, as DNA: TGTGCCAGCACCGATGTTGCGGGAGGGTTCAATGAGCAGTTCTTC. This sequence encodes CASTDVAGGFNEQFF.

In its sample, this clonotype was seen a few times. V usage is TRBV7-6 and J usage is TRBJ2-1, with D unresolved. The germline gives CDR1 SGHVS, CDR2 FNYEAQ. Trimming took off 4 bases at V and 4 bases at J, with 14 bases between the two ends. This CDR3 has 15 residues. CDR3 DNA sequence: TGTGCCAGCAGCTCCCCGATGCCCACTTACAATGAGCAGTTCTTC. Translation gives CASSSPMPTYNEQFF.

This clonotype has more than one count but fewer than ten. The rearrangement links TRBV20-1 to TRBJ1-2, with D tentatively TRBD1 (6 bases). The CDR3 totals 13 residues. V gave up 8 bases and J gave up 4 bases, with 17 bases separating them. Germline V gene data show CDR1 as DFQATT and CDR2 as SNEGSKA (reference sequence). CDR3 in amino acids: CSTFEGGLYGYTF. The DNA for the CDR3 is TGCAGTACGTTCGAGGGGGGTCTCTATGGCTACACCTTC.

This clonotype occurred many times. The chain couples TRBV27 to TRBJ2-7, with 9 nucleotides matching TRBD1. J gave up 3 bases and V 6 bases, and 3 bases lay outside the gene matches. There are 13 residues in the CDR3. The germline CDR1 and CDR2 sequences are MNHEY and SMNVEV (reference sequence). The CDR3 is CASSSGQGYEQYF. CDR3 sequence (DNA): TGTGCCAGCAGCTCGGGACAGGGCTACGAGCAGTACTTC.

This rearrangement joins TRBV11-2 to TRBJ2-2; TRBD2 matches 9 bases. V shed 7 bases, J shed 8 bases, and the junction held 14 bases outside the gene matches. CDR3 length: 16 amino acids. In germline, CDR1 is SGHAT, CDR2 FQNNGV. CDR3 in amino acids: CASMKRGASGEGELFF. CDR3 bases: TGTGCCAGCATGAAACGCGGGGCTAGCGGGGAAGGGGAGCTGTTTTTT. The whole variable domain, remainder taken from reference TRBV11-2 and TRBJ2-2, is EAGVAQSPRYKIIEKRQSVAFWCNPISGHATLYWYQQILGQGPKLLIQFQNNGVVDDSQLPKDRFSAERLKGVDSTLKIQPAKLEDSAVYLCASMKRGASGEGELFFGEGSRLTVL.

J is TRBJ1-1 and V is TRBV4-3, with a possible D match to TRBD1 (5 bases). Germline V CDR1 and CDR2: LGHNA, YSLEER. The CDR3 length is 15 residues. Trimming shortened V by 1 base and J by 4 bases, and 13 bases separated the two germline ends. CDR3 region: CASSQVVRGGTEAFF. CDR3 nucleotide sequence: TGCGCCAGCAGCCAAGTGGTGAGGGGTGGCACTGAAGCTTTCTTT.

This clonotype was found a few times. This chain joins TRBV9 and TRBJ2-2, with 10 bases fitting TRBD2. This CDR3 has 15 residues. V shed 3 bases and J 1 base; nucleotides not matched to a gene: 0. Germline assignment: CDR1 SGDLS and CDR2 YYNGEE. CDR3 amino acids: CASSGTSGNTGELFF. The CDR3 bases are TGTGCCAGCAGCGGGACTAGCGGGAACACCGGGGAGCTGTTTTTT.

The V call is TRBV19, the J call TRBJ2-1, with 8 bases fitting TRBD2. There are 11 residues in the CDR3. V was clipped by 9 bases and J by 10 bases; unmatched bases: 5. Germline assignment: CDR1 LNHDA and CDR2 SQIVND (reference sequence). The CDR3 protein is CARSVAGEQFF. In DNA, the CDR3 is TGTGCCAGAAGCGTAGCGGGAGAGCAGTTCTTC.

Only a few counts were recorded for this clonotype. Being one base from a much bigger clone, this may be a read error. The chain combines TRBV5-4 with TRBJ2-3; possible D gene TRBD2, 6 bases. The CDR3 runs 15 residues. Germline V gene sequence: CDR1 SGHNT, CDR2 YYREEE (reference sequence). CDR3 protein: CVSNTLADAVDTQYF. The CDR3 DNA follows: TGTGTCAGCAACACATTAGCGGACGCGGTAGATACGCAGTATTTT.

J is TRBJ2-3 and V is TRBV4-2; D not certain. The CDR3 spans 14 residues. Germline V gives CDR1 LGHNA, CDR2 YNFKEQ. V lost 3 bases, J lost 4 bases, and 11 bases lay in between. CDR3 sequence (DNA): TGTGCCAGCAGCCACCTGTATCCAGCAGATACGCAGTATTTT. Protein product: CASSHLYPADTQYF.

The chain couples TRBV6-5 to TRBJ2-7, with 8 bases aligning to TRBD1. This CDR3 region has 13 residues. V dropped 4 bases and J dropped 7; count of bases not matched to a gene: 6. The germline V gene has CDR1 MNHEY and CDR2 SVGAGI. CDR3 in amino acids: CASSCGQGPEQYF. CDR3 nucleotides: TGTGCCAGCAGTTGCGGACAGGGACCTGAGCAGTACTTC.

Only a few counts were recorded for this clonotype. V and J are TRBV12-3 or TRBV12-4 and TRBJ2-5; 7 bases are shared with TRBD2. The V segment lost 3 bases and the J segment 0 bases; nucleotides outside the gene matches: 4. This CDR3 is 15 amino acids long. The CDR3 loop reads CASSLGEGNQETQYF. The CDR3 DNA follows: TGTGCCAGCAGTTTGGGGGAGGGAAACCAAGAGACCCAGTACTTC.

To note about this clonotype: Sequence at one end of the junction differs from germline and may be a read error. The gene calls are TRBV27 and TRBJ2-1; 10 nucleotides agree with TRBD2. Germline CDR1 and CDR2: MNHEY and SMNVEV (reference sequence). The CDR3 is 18 residues long. The CDR3 DNA is TGTGCCAGCAGTCCAGCTATAGCGGGAGGCCCCACCTACAGTGAGCAGTTCTTC. It specifies CASSPAIAGGPTYSEQFF.

At least ten counts were recorded for this clonotype. The chain is built from TRBV5-1 and TRBJ1-1, with D possibly matching TRBD1 (6 bases). V shed 1 base and J shed 5 bases, with 18 bases lying between them. CDR1 and CDR2 (germline): SGHRS, YFSETQ. The CDR3 is made up of 16 amino acids. CDR3 bases: TGCGCCAGCAGCTTGCCCAAGGAGGGCACAGGGACTGAAGCTTTCTTT. Its translation is CASSLPKEGTGTEAFF.

In its sample, this clonotype was seen a few times. The J gene is TRBJ2-7, the V gene TRBV30; 10 nucleotides line up with TRBD1. V shed 5 bases and J 4 bases; nucleotides not matched to a gene: 2. The germline V gene has CDR1 GTSNPN and CDR2 SVGIG (reference sequence). This CDR3 is 12 amino acids long. DNA for the CDR3: TGTGCCTGGGACAGGGGGCAGTACGAGCAGTACTTC. Translating it yields CAWDRGQYEQYF.

The V gene is TRBV28, the J gene TRBJ2-1; the match to TRBD1 covers 7 bases. CDR3 size: 19 residues. The trim removed 4 bases at V and 7 bases at J, leaving 22 bases unmatched. Looked up from germline, CDR1 is MDHEN and CDR2 is SYDVKM. The chain's CDR3 is CASSSSTMSGTAISNEQFF. The CDR3 bases are TGTGCCAGCAGTTCCTCCACGATGTCCGGGACAGCGATAAGTAATGAGCAGTTCTTC.

The chain employs TRBV20-1 and TRBJ2-7; D perhaps matches TRBD1 (6 bases). Germline loops: CDR1 DFQATT, CDR2 SNEGSKA (reference sequence). Trimming cost V 3 bases and J 4 bases, with 16 bases left between them. This CDR3 contains 14 residues. CDR3 sequence reads: CSARSSQGLYEQYF. CDR3 DNA: TGCAGTGCTAGGTCCTCACAGGGTTTGTACGAGCAGTACTTC.

J is TRBJ2-3 and V is TRBV12-3 or TRBV12-4; 8 nucleotides align to TRBD2. There are 15 residues in the CDR3. V shed 7 bases, J shed 6 bases, and the junction held 12 bases outside the gene matches. CDR3 nucleotides: TGTGCCAGCACCCAAGATAGCGGGGTTTATGATACGCAGTATTTT. Its translation is CASTQDSGVYDTQYF.

CDR3 loop: CASRRQGNTEAFF. In DNA form, the CDR3 reads TGTGCCAGCAGAAGACAGGGGAACACTGAAGCTTTCTTT. The chain combines TRBV6-2 or TRBV6-3 with TRBJ1-1; 7 bases map to TRBD1. CDR3 length equals 13 residues. Germline-derived CDR1 and CDR2 are MNHEY and SVGEGT. V shed 6 bases and J 1 base; nucleotides not matched to a gene: 2.